A selection of T cell receptor beta chains follows, all from one sample in a study of cytomegalovirus exposure and HLA in healthy donors. Libraries were prepared by immunoSEQ multiplex PCR; TCRdb keeps only in-frame clonotypes and omits some of them. This sample has approximately 190,000 clones, with roughly 80% found just once. The sample comprised PBMCs. Source of these receptors: a man in his forties or fifties in good health and CMV-seropositive. CDR3s include the opening cysteine and the closing phenylalanine or tryptophan. D genes are given only for firm matches. The size of a clone is reported for some rows only, either as once, few or many, or as a class for expanded clones.

D gene	clone size	J gene	V gene	CDR3 protein	CDR3 DNA
-	-	TRBJ1-6	TRBV19	CASKAGRSSYNSPLHF	TGTGCCAGTAAGGCGGGAAGAAGCTCCTATAATTCACCCCTCCACTTT
-	-	TRBJ1-1	TRBV29-1	CSVTDLNTEAFF	TGCAGCGTAACAGACCTGAACACTGAAGCTTTCTTT
-	few	TRBJ1-5	TRBV19	CASSYGGDQPQHF	TGTGCCAGTAGTTACGGGGGGGATCAGCCCCAGCATTTT
TRBD1	-	TRBJ2-7	TRBV5-1	CASSIPGQGHEQYF	TGCGCCAGCAGCATCCCGGGACAGGGTCACGAGCAGTACTTC
-	-	TRBJ1-6	TRBV14	CASSLRQATMGSPLHF	TGTGCCAGCAGCCTCAGACAGGCTACTATGGGGTCACCCCTCCACTTT
TRBD1	-	TRBJ2-3	TRBV2	CATKQGVTPTDTQYF	TGTGCCACCAAACAGGGGGTTACCCCCACAGATACGCAGTATTTT
-	-	TRBJ2-7	TRBV9	CASSPRGRGEQYF	TGTGCCAGCAGCCCTAGGGGTAGGGGCGAGCAGTACTTC
-	-	TRBJ2-5	TRBV27	CASRAWAGEETQYF	TGTGCCAGCAGGGCCTGGGCAGGGGAAGAGACCCAGTACTTC
TRBD2	-	TRBJ2-1	TRBV6-6	CASSRSGGAVGEQFF	TGTGCCAGCAGCCGTAGCGGGGGGGCGGTCGGTGAGCAGTTCTTC
-	-	TRBJ1-5	TRBV15	CATSTPLVAYQPQHF	TGTGCCACCAGCACGCCTCTGGTGGCCTATCAGCCCCAGCATTTT
-	-	TRBJ2-5	TRBV15	CATSRAGETQYF	TGTGCCACCAGCAGAGCGGGGGAGACCCAGTACTTC
TRBD2	-	TRBJ2-1	TRBV19	CASSSGGGPYNEQFF	TGTGCCAGTAGCTCGGGGGGGGGACCCTACAATGAGCAGTTCTTC
TRBD1	-	TRBJ2-5	TRBV18	CASSPIDRGAETQYF	TGTGCCAGCTCACCTATCGACAGGGGGGCGGAGACCCAGTACTTC
TRBD1	once	TRBJ2-7	TRBV10-1	CASSESGTGSHEQYF	TGCGCCAGCAGTGAGTCCGGGACAGGGTCCCACGAGCAGTACTTC
-	-	TRBJ1-5	TRBV18	CASSLQRSNQPQHF	TGTGCCAGCTCACTACAGCGGAGCAATCAGCCCCAGCATTTT
-	-	TRBJ1-6	TRBV5-1	CASSLAQDDSPLHF	TGCGCCAGCAGCTTGGCTCAGGATGATTCACCCCTCCACTTT
-	-	TRBJ2-5	TRBV6-5	CASSLLEKETQYF	TGTGCCAGCAGCCTACTAGAGAAGGAGACCCAGTACTTC
-	-	TRBJ1-6	TRBV21-1	CASSKEGSRTKYNSPLHF	TGTGCCAGCAGCAAGGAGGGTTCAAGAACGAAGTATAATTCACCCCTCCACTTT
-	-	TRBJ1-2	TRBV6-1	CASSEAELLNYGYTF	TGTGCCAGCAGTGAAGCCGAACTATTAAACTATGGCTACACCTTC
-	-	TRBJ2-7	TRBV7-9	CASSIRDSNSYEQYF	TGTGCCAGCAGCATCCGGGACTCAAACAGCTACGAGCAGTACTTC
-	-	TRBJ2-7	TRBV14	CASSQVAGPMTRTREQYF	TGTGCCAGCAGCCAAGTGGCGGGACCCATGACGAGAACGAGGGAGCAGTACTTC
-	-	TRBJ1-2	TRBV28	CAIGGGRRNYGYTF	TGTGCCATCGGGGGTGGGAGGCGCAACTATGGCTACACCTTC
-	-	TRBJ2-1	TRBV21-1	CASSNPGPNEQFF	TGTGCCAGCAGCAACCCGGGTCCAAATGAGCAGTTCTTC
-	-	TRBJ1-5	TRBV21-1	CASSKSLGADQPQHF	TGTGCCAGCAGCAAAAGTCTGGGGGCGGACCAGCCCCAGCATTTT
TRBD1	once	TRBJ1-1	TRBV19	CASSVNRGTEAFF	TGTGCCAGTAGCGTAAACAGGGGCACTGAAGCTTTCTTT
-	-	TRBJ2-2	TRBV2	CASSLVRVEDGELFF	TGTGCCAGCAGCTTGGTTCGGGTTGAGGACGGGGAGCTGTTTTTT
-	-	TRBJ2-7	TRBV21-1	CASSPRDTPSYEQYF	TGTGCCAGCAGCCCTCGGGACACCCCATCCTACGAGCAGTACTTC
TRBD1	-	TRBJ2-1	TRBV25-1	CASSDDRGQVLNEQFF	TGTGCCAGCAGTGACGATCGAGGACAGGTCTTAAATGAGCAGTTCTTC
-	few	TRBJ2-1	TRBV4-3	CASSQGTGPYNEQFF	TGCGCCAGCAGCCAGGGAACAGGGCCCTACAATGAGCAGTTCTTC
-	-	TRBJ1-4	TRBV4-1	CASSQVRQRFNEKLFF	TGCGCCAGCAGCCAAGTCCGACAGCGCTTTAATGAAAAACTGTTTTTT
TRBD1	-	TRBJ1-3	TRBV5-4	CASSPGTGGNTIYF	TGTGCCAGCAGCCCCGGGACAGGAGGAAACACCATATATTTT
-	-	TRBJ2-7	TRBV10-3	CAISLTERVSPFQNYEQYF	TGTGCCATCAGTTTGACGGAGAGAGTATCCCCCTTTCAGAACTACGAGCAGTACTTC
-	-	TRBJ2-2	TRBV30	CAWAAGIRTGELFF	TGTGCCTGGGCGGCGGGGATTCGCACCGGGGAGCTGTTTTTT
TRBD1	-	TRBJ2-7	TRBV5-1	CASRPSRDRANEQYF	TGCGCCAGCAGACCCTCTCGGGACAGGGCAAACGAGCAGTACTTC
-	-	TRBJ2-5	TRBV30	CAWSVRVQETQYF	TGTGCCTGGAGTGTACGAGTCCAAGAGACCCAGTACTTC
-	-	TRBJ2-2	TRBV6-4	CASSFTNTGELFF	TGTGCCAGCAGTTTTACGAACACCGGGGAGCTGTTTTTT
TRBD1	-	TRBJ1-4	TRBV15	CATSTNGQGNEKLFF	TGTGCCACCAGCACCAACGGACAGGGAAATGAAAAACTGTTTTTT